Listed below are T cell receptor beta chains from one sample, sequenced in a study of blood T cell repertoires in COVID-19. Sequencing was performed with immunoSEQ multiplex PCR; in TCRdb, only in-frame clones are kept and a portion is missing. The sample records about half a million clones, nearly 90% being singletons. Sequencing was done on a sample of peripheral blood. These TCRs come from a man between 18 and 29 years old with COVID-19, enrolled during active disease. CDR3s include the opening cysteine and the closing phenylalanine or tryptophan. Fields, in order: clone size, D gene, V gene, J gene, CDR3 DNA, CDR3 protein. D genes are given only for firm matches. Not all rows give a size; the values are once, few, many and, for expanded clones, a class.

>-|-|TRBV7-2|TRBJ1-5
TGTGCCAGCAGCTTAGTCAGGGTCCGGCAGCCCCAGCATTTT
CASSLVRVRQPQHF
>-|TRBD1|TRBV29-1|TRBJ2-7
TGCAGCGTTGGGACCCCCGGGGGGACAGGGAACGAGCAGTACTTC
CSVGTPGGTGNEQYF
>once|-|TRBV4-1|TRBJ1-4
TGCGCCAGCAGCCAGCCGGGATTTAGCAGACTGTTTTTT
CASSQPGFSRLFF
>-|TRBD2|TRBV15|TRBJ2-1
TGTGCCACCAGCGTAGCGGGAGGGTACAATGAGCAGTTCTTC
CATSVAGGYNEQFF
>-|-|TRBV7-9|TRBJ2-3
TGTGCCAGCAGCTTTTACAGAGCTAGCACAGATACGCAGTATTTT
CASSFYRASTDTQYF
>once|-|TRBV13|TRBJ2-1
TGTGCCAGCAGCTCGTCTTCGAGGGCCAGGCGCTCCTACAATGAGCAGTTCTTC
CASSSSSRARRSYNEQFF
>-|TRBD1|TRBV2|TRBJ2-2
TGTGCCAGTACGGCGGGGACAGGGGGCTTCGACACCGGGGAGCTGTTTTTT
CASTAGTGGFDTGELFF
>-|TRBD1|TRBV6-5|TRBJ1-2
TGTGCCAGCAGACCCGGGACAGGGCTCTATGGCTACACCTTC
CASRPGTGLYGYTF
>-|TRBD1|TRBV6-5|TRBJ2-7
TGTGCCAGCAGTTTACAGGGGGCTAGCGGACTGTACGAGCAGTACTTC
CASSLQGASGLYEQYF
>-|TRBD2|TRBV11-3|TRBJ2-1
TGTGCCAGCAGCAAGCAGTCTAGCGGGGGAGGGGGTGAGCAGTTCTTC
CASSKQSSGGGGEQFF
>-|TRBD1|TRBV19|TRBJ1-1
TGTGCCAGTAGAAACCGGGACAGGGGGAGTAACGCTGAAGCTTTCTTT
CASRNRDRGSNAEAFF
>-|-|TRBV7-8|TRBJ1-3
TGTGCCAGCAGCTTACAATCGGGGGGAAACACCATATATTTT
CASSLQSGGNTIYF
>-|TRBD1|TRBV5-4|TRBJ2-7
TGTGCCAGCAGCTTACCGGGACAGGGCTCCACTCAGCAGTACTTC
CASSLPGQGSTQQYF
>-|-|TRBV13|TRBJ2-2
TGTGCCAGCAGCTTAGGTTCAGGGCCAGGGAACACCGGGGAGCTGTTTTTT
CASSLGSGPGNTGELFF
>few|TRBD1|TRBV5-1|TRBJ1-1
TGCGCCAGCAGCCAGGGGACAGGGATGGACACTGAAGCTTTCTTT
CASSQGTGMDTEAFF
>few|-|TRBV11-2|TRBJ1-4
TGTGCCAGCAGCTTAACGTCCAGTTCTAATGAAAAACTGTTTTTT
CASSLTSSSNEKLFF
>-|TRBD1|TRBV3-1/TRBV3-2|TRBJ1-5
TGTGCCAGCAGCCGACAGGGGAATCAGCCCCAGCATTTT
CASSRQGNQPQHF
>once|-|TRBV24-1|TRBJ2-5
TGTGCCACCCAGGACTCCCAAGAGACCCAGTACTTC
CATQDSQETQYF
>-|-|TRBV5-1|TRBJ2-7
TGCGCCAGCAGCCCCGAGGGCCTCTACGAGCAGTACTTC
CASSPEGLYEQYF
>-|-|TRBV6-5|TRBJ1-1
TGTGCCAGCAGTTTGGGTCCGGACACCGTGAGGGCTTTCTTT
CASSLGPDTVRAFF
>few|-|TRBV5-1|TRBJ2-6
TGCGCCAGCAGCCACTCTGGGGCCAACGTCCTGACTTTC
CASSHSGANVLTF
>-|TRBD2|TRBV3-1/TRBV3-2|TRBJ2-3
TGTGCCAGCAGCCTTACTAGCGGGAGGCGTGGGGGTACGCAGTATTTT
CASSLTSGRRGGTQYF
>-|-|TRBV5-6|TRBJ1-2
TGTGCCAGCAGCTTTAAAGGGGAGGGCGGCTACACCTTC
CASSFKGEGGYTF
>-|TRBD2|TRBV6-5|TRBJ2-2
TGTGCCAGCAGAGGGACTAGCGGTACCGGGGAGCTGTTTTTT
CASRGTSGTGELFF
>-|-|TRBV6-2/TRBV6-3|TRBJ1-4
TGTGCCAGCAGTGTTGACACCTTTGCAACTAATGAAAAACTGTTTTTT
CASSVDTFATNEKLFF
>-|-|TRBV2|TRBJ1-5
TGTGCCAGCAGTGAGCTTTCGGGCAATCAGCCCCAGCATTTT
CASSELSGNQPQHF
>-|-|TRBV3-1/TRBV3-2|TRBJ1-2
TGTGCCAGCAGCCTCATAACTGGAGGAGGCTATGGCTACACCTTC
CASSLITGGGYGYTF
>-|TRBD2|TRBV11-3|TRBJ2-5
TGTGCCAGCAGCTCACTAGCGGGAGGGATCCAAGAGACCCAGTACTTC
CASSSLAGGIQETQYF
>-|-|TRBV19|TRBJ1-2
TGTGCCAGTAGGAGACAGTCAGCTAACTATGGCTACACCTTC
CASRRQSANYGYTF
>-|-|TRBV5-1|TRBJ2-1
TGCGCCAGCAGCTTGGGTAGCCCGTACAATGAGCAGTTCTTC
CASSLGSPYNEQFF
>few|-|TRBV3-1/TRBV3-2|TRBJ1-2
TGTGCCAGCAGCCAACTCAGCGGAGACTATGGCTACACCTTC
CASSQLSGDYGYTF
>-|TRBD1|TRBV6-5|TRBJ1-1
TGTGCCAGCAGTTACGGTGACAGGGCGAACACTGAAGCTTTCTTT
CASSYGDRANTEAFF
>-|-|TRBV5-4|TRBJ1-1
TGTGCCAGCAGCTTACGACAGGATACTGAAGCTTTCTTT
CASSLRQDTEAFF
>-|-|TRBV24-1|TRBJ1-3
TGTGCCACCAGTGATTGGTGGTTCTACTCTGGAAACACCATATATTTT
CATSDWWFYSGNTIYF
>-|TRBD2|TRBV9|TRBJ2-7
TGTGCCAGCAGTTTCGGACTAGCGGGGCTCGAGCAGTACTTC
CASSFGLAGLEQYF
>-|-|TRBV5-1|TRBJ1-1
TGCGCCAGCAGCTCTTCGAACACTGAAGCTTTCTTT
CASSSSNTEAFF
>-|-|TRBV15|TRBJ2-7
TGTGCCACCAGCAGAGACCGGGACAAGACCTACGAGCAGTACTTC
CATSRDRDKTYEQYF
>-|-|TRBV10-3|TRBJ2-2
TGTGCCATCGCGGGGAACCCGGGTCAGGGTTACACCGGGGAGCTGTTTTTT
CAIAGNPGQGYTGELFF
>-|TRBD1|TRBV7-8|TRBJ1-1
TGTGCCAGCAGTTCGCCGGCACAGGGGGACTTTAACACTGAAGCTTTCTTT
CASSSPAQGDFNTEAFF
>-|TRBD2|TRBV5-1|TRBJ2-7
TGCGCCAGCAGCTTGGCCGGTTGGGAGGGAGCCGAGCAGTACTTC
CASSLAGWEGAEQYF
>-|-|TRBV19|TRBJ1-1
TGTGCCAGTAGTATTGGCAGTAACACTGAAGCTTTCTTT
CASSIGSNTEAFF
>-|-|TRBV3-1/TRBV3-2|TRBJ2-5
TGTGCCAGCAGCCAGGGGCCTCAAGAAGAGACCCAGTACTTC
CASSQGPQEETQYF
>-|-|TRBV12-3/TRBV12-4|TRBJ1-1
TGTGCCAGCAGTTTGGTCAGGGGCGAAGCTTTCTTT
CASSLVRGEAFF
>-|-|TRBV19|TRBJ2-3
TGTGCCAGTAGTATGCAGGGGGATACGCAGTATTTT
CASSMQGDTQYF
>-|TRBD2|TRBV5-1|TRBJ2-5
TGCGCCAGCAGCACTTGGACTAGCATCCAAGAGACCCAGTACTTC
CASSTWTSIQETQYF
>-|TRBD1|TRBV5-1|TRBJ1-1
TGCGCCAGCAGGCTGACAGGGCCTAACACTGAAGCTTTCTTT
CASRLTGPNTEAFF
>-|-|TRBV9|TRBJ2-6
TGTGCCAGCAGCGTTGGTAGAACTGGGGCCAACGTCCTGACTTTC
CASSVGRTGANVLTF
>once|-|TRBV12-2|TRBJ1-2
TGTGCAAGTCGCCCCGGGGGAGCCTATGGCTACACCTTC
CASRPGGAYGYTF
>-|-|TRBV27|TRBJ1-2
TGTGCCAGCAGTTCGACCGACAGGAGCGGTGGCTACACCTTC
CASSSTDRSGGYTF
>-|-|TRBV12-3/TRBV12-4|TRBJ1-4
TGTGCCAGCACCCGTGGAGGAGAAAAACTGTTTTTT
CASTRGGEKLFF
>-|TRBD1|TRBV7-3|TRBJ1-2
TGTGCCAGCAGCTTAGTTGGGACAGGGGATCCCGCTGGCTACACCTTC
CASSLVGTGDPAGYTF
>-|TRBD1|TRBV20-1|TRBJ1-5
TGCAGTGCTACCGGGACAGGGCTCCAGCATTTT
CSATGTGLQHF
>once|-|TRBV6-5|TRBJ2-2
TGTGCCAGCAGTTACGAAGGGGGTCGGGTCACCGGGGAGCTGTTTTTT
CASSYEGGRVTGELFF
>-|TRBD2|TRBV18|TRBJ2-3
TGTGCCAGCTCACCATCTGTCCTCAGCGGGAACAATGGGGATACGCAGTATTTT
CASSPSVLSGNNGDTQYF
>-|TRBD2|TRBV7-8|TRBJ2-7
TGTGCCAGCAGCGCACCCGTAGCGGGAGTCTCCGAGCAGTACTTC
CASSAPVAGVSEQYF
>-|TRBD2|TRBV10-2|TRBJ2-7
TGCGCCAGCACCTTAGCGGGTGGCTCCTACGAGCAGTACTTC
CASTLAGGSYEQYF
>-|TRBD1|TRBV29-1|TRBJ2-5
TGCAGCGTCGGGGGACAGGGCCAAGAGACCCAGTACTTC
CSVGGQGQETQYF
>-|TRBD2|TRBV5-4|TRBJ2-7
TGTGCCAGCGGCATTAGCGGGGGGGCCTCCTACGAGCAGTACTTC
CASGISGGASYEQYF
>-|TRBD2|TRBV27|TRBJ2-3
TGTGCCAGCAGTCTAAAAGCGGGAGGAGAGGTAGATACGCAGTATTTT
CASSLKAGGEVDTQYF